These 24 T cell receptor beta chains were all obtained from the same sample, sequenced in a study of shared clonotypes between healthy human individuals. The naive CD8 population came from CD45RO-negative cells selected for CCR7, without terminally differentiated effector memory CD45RA+ cells. Only in-frame clones appear in the TCRdb table, and some are missing; sequencing was by immunoSEQ multiplex PCR. This table has under 2,000,000 clones, about 95% appearing once. The material sequenced was naive CD8+ T cells sorted from blood. These receptors all come from a man between 18 and 35 years old in good health.

In regard to this clone: Other DNA variants within this sample encode the same CDR3. The chain joins TRBV27 to TRBJ1-6; a possible D gene is TRBD1 (5 bases). The V gene's germline CDR1 is MNHEY and CDR2 SMNVEV (reference sequence). This CDR3 contains 13 residues. V shed 2 bases and J shed 10 bases, with 9 bases lying between them. The CDR3 nucleotides are TGTGCCAGCAGTTTAGGGACCGTGTCACCCCTCCACTTT. Translating it yields CASSLGTVSPLHF.

The chain uses TRBV30 and TRBJ1-4; D is undetermined. The CDR3 length is 14 residues. Germline V lookup: CDR1 GTSNPN, CDR2 SVGIG (reference sequence). Trimming shortened V by 2 bases and J by 8 bases, and 15 bases separated the two germline ends. The CDR3 nucleotides are TGTGCCTGGAGTTTGGGGAGAGGATGGGAAAAACTGTTTTTT. Its translation is CAWSLGRGWEKLFF.

The chain has TRBV29-1 and TRBJ2-7; a weak D match, TRBD1 (6 bases). The CDR3 runs 12 residues. Germline CDR1 SQVTM, CDR2 ANQGSEA. V was trimmed by 4 bases and J by 3 bases, leaving 10 bases between them. CDR3 sequence (DNA): TGCAGCGTTGGACAGGAAGACTACGAGCAGTACTTC. Translated, it gives CSVGQEDYEQYF.

This clone came up once. Other DNA sequences in the same sample also yield this CDR3. The rearrangement uses TRBV27 and TRBJ2-7; D perhaps matches TRBD1 (7 bases). V lost 3 bases and J lost 2, with 11 bases in between. Germline V gives CDR1 MNHEY, CDR2 SMNVEV (reference sequence). The CDR3 spans 14 residues. CDR3 bases: TGTGCCAGCAGTTTCGGGGGACAGACCTACGAGCAGTACTTC. Translation gives CASSFGGQTYEQYF.

The chain employs TRBV7-2 and TRBJ2-7; TRBD2 might be the D (5 bases). V was trimmed by 0 bases and J by 0 bases, leaving 6 bases between them. This CDR3 comprises 14 residues. Germline V gene data show CDR1 as SGHTA and CDR2 as FQGNSA. The CDR3 here is CASSLAGDSYEQYF. CDR3 DNA: TGTGCCAGCAGCTTAGCGGGAGACTCCTACGAGCAGTACTTC.

This chain links TRBV2 with TRBJ2-7, with D tentatively TRBD1 or TRBD2 (5 bases each). The germline gives CDR1 SNHLY, CDR2 FYNNEI. V lost 1 base and J lost 0, with 10 bases in between. This CDR3 has 15 amino acids. As DNA, the CDR3 is TGTGCCAGCAGTGAAGGAGGGACGTTCTCCTACGAGCAGTACTTC. It yields the protein CASSEGGTFSYEQYF.

The chain links TRBV6-1 to TRBJ2-1; D unclear. Germline values: CDR1 MNHNS, CDR2 SASEGT. V was clipped by 3 bases and J by 2 bases, with 11 bases between them. The CDR3 contains 15 residues. This CDR3 is CASSESTYAYNEQFF. The CDR3 DNA follows: TGTGCCAGCAGTGAGTCCACCTACGCCTACAATGAGCAGTTCTTC.

Comments on this clone: This sample includes further DNA sequences coding for the same CDR3. This chain joins TRBV28 and TRBJ1-5; D perhaps matches TRBD1 (5 bases). The V gene lost 2 bases and the J gene lost 1 base, with 6 bases spanning the gap. From germline, CDR1 is MDHEN and CDR2 SYDVKM. The CDR3 consists of 14 residues. The CDR3 reads CASSLRGSNQPQHF. In nucleotides, the CDR3 is TGTGCCAGCAGTTTACGGGGGAGCAATCAGCCCCAGCATTTT. Looking up the rest from reference TRBV28 and TRBJ1-5 gives the full variable domain: DVKVTQSSRYLVKRTGEKVFLECVQDMDHENMFWYRQDPGLGLRLIYFSYDVKMKEKGDIPEGYSVSREKKERFSLILESASTNQTSMYLCASSLRGSNQPQHFGDGTRLSIL.

This chain joins TRBV10-3 and TRBJ2-1; the D call may be TRBD1 or TRBD2 (5 bases each). This CDR3 has 16 amino acids. Trimming left V 0 bases short and J 8 bases short, with 17 bases between. Germline-derived CDR1 and CDR2 are ENHRY and SYGVKD. CDR3 coding DNA: TGTGCCATCAGTGAGTCGGGGACCGGGGATATGTATGAGCAGTTCTTC. Translated: CAISESGTGDMYEQFF.

This rearrangement joins TRBV2 to TRBJ1-5; no firm D call. V lost 5 bases to trimming and J lost 0 bases, with 14 bases between them. CDR3 length: 16 residues. Germline CDR1 and CDR2: SNHLY and FYNNEI. CDR3 nucleotide sequence: TGTGCCAGCAGTTCTGGTCAGGTCTATAGCAATCAGCCCCAGCATTTT. It translates to CASSSGQVYSNQPQHF.

The rearrangement uses TRBV4-1 and TRBJ2-2; 10 bases agree with TRBD2. CDR3 length: 19 amino acids. Germline V gene lookup returns CDR1 MGHRA and CDR2 YSYEKL. V lost 0 bases to trimming and J lost 6 bases; unmatched junction nucleotides: 13. CDR3 sequence (DNA): TGCGCCAGCAGCCAAGAAGGCCTAGCGGGGGCCTACTTTGCCGGGGAGCTGTTTTTT. Its translation: CASSQEGLAGAYFAGELFF.

This clone is a singleton in its sample. V usage is TRBV7-9 and J usage is TRBJ2-7, with 7 bases that match TRBD1. From germline, CDR1 is SEHNR and CDR2 FQNEAQ (reference sequence). Trimming cost V 5 bases and J 3 bases; bases outside gene matches: 7. CDR3 size: 14 residues. For the CDR3, the DNA is TGTGCCAGCAGCCCCCGGGACAGACTCTACGAGCAGTACTTC. Residues: CASSPRDRLYEQYF.

V is TRBV4-1 and J is TRBJ2-7, with 7 bases lining up with TRBD2. Germline CDR1 and CDR2: MGHRA and YSYEKL. The CDR3 totals 17 residues. V gave up 0 bases and J gave up 7 bases; unmatched junction bases: 15. DNA of the CDR3: TGCGCCAGCAGCCAAGATCCCCTCCTAGCGGACCCCTGGGAGCAGTACTTC. Its protein product is CASSQDPLLADPWEQYF.

J is TRBJ2-3 and V is TRBV6-5; unclear D gene. Trimming pared 7 bases from V and 4 bases from J, leaving 12 bases between. Germline V gene data show CDR1 as MNHEY and CDR2 as SVGAGI. CDR3 length equals 13 residues. CDR3 amino acids: CASTPSRSDTQYF. The CDR3 nucleotides read TGTGCCAGCACCCCGAGTCGGTCAGATACGCAGTATTTT.

V is TRBV28 and J is TRBJ2-7, with 7 bases fitting TRBD1. The CDR3 contains 14 residues. Trimming at V came to 8 bases and at J to 3 bases, leaving 10 bases not matched to a gene. The V gene's germline CDR1 is MDHEN and CDR2 SYDVKM. The CDR3: CASGENRGLYEQYF. CDR3 DNA sequence: TGTGCCAGCGGAGAAAACAGGGGCCTCTACGAGCAGTACTTC.

The chain couples TRBV18 to TRBJ2-7; 7 bases map to TRBD2. Losses at the gene ends were 4 bases for V and 2 bases for J; bases not matched to a gene: 8. Germline loops: CDR1 KGHSH, CDR2 LQKENI. The CDR3 is made up of 15 amino acids. CDR3 nucleotides: TGTGCCAGCTCACTGCCCGGGGGGAATACCTACGAGCAGTACTTC. It specifies CASSLPGGNTYEQYF.

The chain uses TRBV6-5 and TRBJ1-4; no definite D call. With 8 bases removed from V and 3 bases from J, the gap between germline ends came to 13 bases. The CDR3 covers 14 residues. The germline CDR1 and CDR2 sequences are MNHEY and SVGAGI. This chain's CDR3 is CASRQGAANEKLFF. The CDR3 DNA is TGTGCCAGCCGTCAAGGAGCTGCTAATGAAAAACTGTTTTTT.

The rearrangement uses TRBV5-6 and TRBJ2-7; 8 positions match TRBD1. V trimming: 2 bases; J trimming: 3 bases; junction bases outside the gene matches: 4. From germline, CDR1 is SGHDT and CDR2 YYEEEE. This CDR3 has 14 amino acids. As DNA, the CDR3 is TGTGCCAGCAGCTTCTCAGGACAGGGCTACGAGCAGTACTTC. Translated, it gives CASSFSGQGYEQYF.

The V and J genes are TRBV9 and TRBJ1-3; TRBD1 matches at 10 bases. Germline V gene sequence: CDR1 SGDLS, CDR2 YYNGEE. The CDR3 covers 18 residues. This chain's CDR3 is CTYPPVGGQGDSGNTIYF. CDR3 nucleotides: TGTACTTATCCCCCCGTGGGAGGACAGGGGGACTCTGGAAACACCATATATTTT. Based on the CDR3 plus reference TRBV9 and TRBJ1-3, the full variable domain is DSGVTQTPKHLITATGQRVTLRCSPRSGDLSVYWYQQSLDQGLQFLIQYYNGEERAKGNILERFSAQQFPDLHSELNLSSLELGDSALYFCTYPPVGGQGDSGNTIYFGEGSWLTVV.

This chain connects TRBV9 to TRBJ2-1, with D tentatively TRBD1 (6 bases). CDR1 and CDR2 from the germline V gene are SGDLS and YYNGEE. This CDR3 region has 15 residues. V lost 0 bases and J 4 bases, leaving 11 bases between the germline ends. The CDR3 is CASSVVGTPYNEQFF. The CDR3 coding sequence is TGTGCCAGCAGCGTAGTTGGGACACCTTACAATGAGCAGTTCTTC.

This clone has only one observation. V usage is TRBV27 and J usage is TRBJ1-2; D call uncertain. Trimming shortened V by 2 bases and J by 8 bases, and 9 bases separated the two germline ends. The CDR3 is 12 amino acids. Germline V gives CDR1 MNHEY, CDR2 SMNVEV (reference sequence). The CDR3 sequence is CASSLSGLGYTF. In DNA form, the CDR3 reads TGTGCCAGCAGTTTAAGTGGGTTGGGCTACACCTTC.

The V and J genes are TRBV9 and TRBJ2-1; D is uncertain. The V end lost 3 bases, the J end lost 10 bases, and 11 bases lay between the germline ends. CDR3 length: 12 amino acids. Germline CDR1 SGDLS, CDR2 YYNGEE. Here the CDR3 DNA reads TGTGCCAGCAGCGACCCCCGGTGGGAGCAGTTCTTC. Its translation is CASSDPRWEQFF.

CDR3 nucleotide sequence: TGCGCCAGCAGCCAAGAGGTATCCTACGAGCAGTACTTC. This gives the protein CASSQEVSYEQYF. This chain uses TRBV4-1 with TRBJ2-7; the D is unclear. From germline, CDR1 is MGHRA and CDR2 YSYEKL. The CDR3 consists of 13 residues. With 0 bases removed from V and 1 base from J, the gap between germline ends came to 4 bases.

Note on this clone: The same CDR3 also results from other DNA sequences found in this sample. The CDR3 DNA follows: TGTGCCAGCAGCTTAGTGGGGGGCTACAATGAGCAGTTCTTC. Amino acid sequence: CASSLVGGYNEQFF. The chain employs TRBV7-2 and TRBJ2-1, with D maybe TRBD2 (6 bases). The CDR3 is made up of 14 amino acids. In germline, CDR1 is SGHTA, CDR2 FQGNSA. The ends were cut back, 1 base at V and 3 bases at J, with 7 bases in the middle.